This passage covers 31 T cell receptor beta chains from one sample sequenced in a study of T cell repertoires in cytomegalovirus infection. TCRdb redid the calling of the reads with MiXCR, one entry per CDR3 protein. Of approximately 1,000,000 distinct CDR3 sequences in the sample, roughly 30% are singletons; the top ten hold roughly 13%. The antigens of these receptors remain unknown. Source: cultured CD8+ T cells from PBMCs, taken from culture after CMV antigen stimulation. These receptors all stem from a human donor in good health (CMV status not recorded). Some clones in this sample may be carry-over from other donors' samples.

This clonotype was seen ten or more times. The J gene is TRBJ2-7, the V gene TRBV10-2; D ambiguous. The CDR3 covers 12 residues. V was trimmed by 1 base and J by 1 base, leaving 2 bases between them. The germline gives CDR1 WSHSY, CDR2 SAAADI. Here the CDR3 DNA reads TGCGCCAGCAGTGAGTTTTCCTACGAGCAGTACTTC. This encodes CASSEFSYEQYF.

The chain employs TRBV2 and TRBJ2-1, with D possibly TRBD1 on 6 matching bases. V was trimmed by 7 bases and J by 5 bases, leaving 18 bases between them. The CDR3 has 15 amino acids. The V gene's germline CDR1 is SNHLY and CDR2 FYNNEI. CDR3 sequence reads: CASKTGAGVNNEQFF. The CDR3 nucleotides read TGTGCCAGCAAGACAGGAGCAGGGGTCAACAATGAGCAGTTCTTC.

This sequence joins TRBV6-2 or TRBV6-3 and TRBJ2-3, with D perhaps assigned TRBD1 or TRBD2 (6 bases each). Germline CDR1 is MNHEY and CDR2 is SVGEGT. Trimming took off 1 base at V and 2 bases at J, with 10 bases between the two ends. The CDR3 covers 15 residues. DNA of the CDR3: TGTGCCAGCAGTTACTGGGGGGCCATCACAGATACGCAGTATTTT. Translation gives CASSYWGAITDTQYF.

Regarding this clonotype: A read error may explain this, as a much larger clone is one base away. This chain joins TRBV7-6 and TRBJ1-6; a possible D gene is TRBD1 (5 bases). The CDR3 is 14 amino acids. Germline V CDR1 and CDR2: SGHVS, FNYEAQ. V lost 1 base and J lost 8, with 9 bases in between. Here the CDR3 DNA reads TGTGCCAGCAGCTTAGAGGGGTACGATTCACCCCTCCACTTT. Translated, it gives CASSLEGYDSPLHF.

This chain links TRBV2 with TRBJ2-1; 7 positions match TRBD2. The CDR3 totals 17 residues. After removal of 4 bases from V and 7 bases from J, the junction contained 16 bases not matched to a gene. CDR1 SNHLY and CDR2 FYNNEI come from the germline V gene. The CDR3 is CASSVDRDYARGNEQFF. The CDR3 nucleotides read TGTGCCAGCAGTGTAGACCGGGACTATGCTCGAGGTAATGAGCAGTTCTTC.

The rearrangement links TRBV6-5 to TRBJ1-3; possible D gene TRBD1, 5 bases. V lost 4 bases to trimming and J lost 2 bases, with 9 bases between them. This CDR3 has 14 amino acids. The germline gives CDR1 MNHEY, CDR2 SVGAGI. The CDR3 DNA sequence: TGTGCCAGCAGTTCTTCCAGGGCTGGAAACACCATATATTTT. Translating gives CASSSSRAGNTIYF.

This clonotype was detected ten times or more. The chain carries TRBV7-2 and TRBJ1-5; unclear D gene. Germline loops: CDR1 SGHTA, CDR2 FQGNSA. The CDR3 consists of 13 residues. The V end lost 2 bases, the J end lost 5 bases, and 7 bases lay between the germline ends. Written as DNA, the CDR3 is TGTGCCAGCAGCTTATACGTTTATCAGCCCCAGCATTTT. Protein sequence: CASSLYVYQPQHF. Complete variable domain (other parts from reference TRBV7-2 and TRBJ1-5): GAGVSQSPSNKVTEKGKDVELRCDPISGHTALYWYRQSLGQGLEFLIYFQGNSAPDKSGLPSDRFSAERTGGSVSTLTIQRTQQEDSAVYLCASSLYVYQPQHFGDGTRLSIL.

This clonotype turned up a few times. This chain connects TRBV10-3 to TRBJ2-3; D gene unclear. In germline, CDR1 is ENHRY, CDR2 SYGVKD. The CDR3 spans 13 residues. Trimming stripped 6 bases from V and 5 bases from J, with 12 bases between. CDR3: CAISGGWGDTQYF. The CDR3, as DNA: TGTGCCATCAGCGGTGGGTGGGGAGATACGCAGTATTTT.

DNA for the CDR3: TGTGCCAGTAGGCTTAGCGGGAGAAGCACAGATACGCAGTATTTT. Protein product: CASRLSGRSTDTQYF. The chain has TRBV19 and TRBJ2-3; 9 nucleotides match TRBD2. Per the germline V gene, CDR1 is LNHDA and CDR2 is SQIVND (reference sequence). CDR3 length equals 15 residues. With 6 bases clipped from V and 0 bases from J, the junction kept 4 bases outside the gene matches. The full variable domain, completed using reference TRBV19 and TRBJ2-3, is DGGITQSPKYLFRKEGQNVTLSCEQNLNHDAMYWYRQDPGQGLRLIYYSQIVNDFQKGDIAEGYSVSREKKESFPLTVTSAQKNPTAFYLCASRLSGRSTDTQYFGPGTRLTVL.

This clonotype was seen a handful of times. The CDR3 region has the DNA TGTGCCAGCAGCCCAGAGGGGAGACAGCGGCGGGAGACCCAGTACTTC. As protein: CASSPEGRQRRETQYF. This chain joins TRBV7-9 and TRBJ2-5; D possibly uses TRBD1 or TRBD2 (5 bases each). Germline V gives CDR1 SEHNR, CDR2 FQNEAQ (reference sequence). V dropped 5 bases and J dropped 5 bases, with 21 bases sitting between them. CDR3 length: 16 amino acids.

This clonotype was found once. A much bigger clone sits one base away, suggesting this may be a read error. This rearrangement joins TRBV7-6 to TRBJ2-1; tentatively, D is TRBD1 or TRBD2 (5 bases each). The CDR3 runs 15 residues. The germline V gene has CDR1 SGHVS and CDR2 FNYEAQ. The CDR3, as DNA: TGTGCCGGCAGTACGACCCGGGGCATCTACAATGAGCAGTTCTTC. Protein: CAGSTTRGIYNEQFF.

The genes are TRBV6-2 or TRBV6-3 and TRBJ1-1; D is possibly TRBD1 (5 bases). The CDR3 covers 14 residues. Trimming stripped 4 bases from V and 4 bases from J, with 13 bases between. CDR1 is MNHEY and CDR2 is SVGEGT in the germline V gene. CDR3 nucleotide sequence: TGTGCCAGCAGTTCCACGGGGACTCCCACTGAAGCTTTCTTT. This sequence encodes CASSSTGTPTEAFF.

As DNA, the CDR3 is TGTGCCAGCAGTTTGGGCAGGGGCGCCTATGGCTACACCTTC. This sequence encodes CASSLGRGAYGYTF. The chain carries TRBV27 and TRBJ1-2; tentative D call: TRBD1 (6 bases). The V end was cut by 3 bases, the J end by 4 bases, with 12 bases between. The CDR3 runs 14 residues. Germline CDR1 MNHEY, CDR2 SMNVEV (reference sequence).

A few counts support this clonotype. The V gene is TRBV14, the J gene TRBJ2-2; D possibly uses TRBD1 or TRBD2 (6 bases each). The V and J ends lost 0 bases and 3 bases respectively, with 14 bases between them. Germline V gives CDR1 SGHDN, CDR2 FVKESK. The CDR3 has 17 amino acids. The CDR3 sequence: CASSQDHRGPYTGELFF. The CDR3 region has the DNA TGTGCCAGCAGCCAAGATCATCGGGGGCCTTACACCGGGGAGCTGTTTTTT.

This sequence joins TRBV5-1 and TRBJ2-3; possible D gene TRBD2, 6 bases. This CDR3 contains 16 residues. Germline V gives CDR1 SGHRS, CDR2 YFSETQ. The germline V and J ends were trimmed by 3 bases and 9 bases, with 23 bases remaining between them. The CDR3 sequence is CASSSPRDSSERTQYF. CDR3 sequence (DNA): TGCGCCAGCAGCTCCCCCCGGGACTCCTCGGAAAGGACGCAGTATTTT.

The chain recombines TRBV7-9 with TRBJ2-5; D possibly corresponds to TRBD2 (5 bases). Germline CDR1 is SEHNR and CDR2 is FQNEAQ (reference sequence). Trimming removed 6 bases at V and 4 bases at J, with 12 bases between. This CDR3 contains 13 residues. DNA for the CDR3: TGTGCCAGCAGTGTCGGACTGGGAGAGACCCAGTACTTC. Translated: CASSVGLGETQYF.

There are many counts of this clonotype. The V gene is TRBV10-3, the J gene TRBJ2-3; D unclear. The CDR3 is made up of 14 amino acids. Germline CDR1 and CDR2: ENHRY and SYGVKD. V lost 3 bases, J lost 1 base, and 8 bases lay in between. The CDR3 nucleotides are TGTGCCATCAGTGATCTAGACCGCACAGATACGCAGTATTTT. As protein: CAISDLDRTDTQYF.

This clonotype has a handful of counts. The V and J genes are TRBV7-9 and TRBJ2-1; 9 nucleotides match TRBD2. This CDR3 has 17 residues. Losses at the gene ends were 1 base for V and 4 bases for J; bases not matched to a gene: 8. Germline V gene sequence: CDR1 SEHNR, CDR2 FQNEAQ (reference sequence). The DNA for the CDR3 is TGTGCCAGCAGCTTAGGGTCTAGCGGGGCTTATTACAATGAGCAGTTCTTC. Amino acids: CASSLGSSGAYYNEQFF.

The rearrangement joins TRBV6-2 or TRBV6-3 to TRBJ2-5, with 13 positions matching TRBD2. The V gene end was trimmed by 2 bases and the J gene end by 0 bases; junction bases not matched to a gene: 9. This CDR3 is 19 amino acids long. In germline, CDR1 is MNHEY, CDR2 SVGEGT. For the CDR3, the DNA is TGTGCCAGCAGTTACCCCAGACTAGCGGGGGGCGCCTACCAAGAGACCCAGTACTTC. Translated: CASSYPRLAGGAYQETQYF.

V and J are TRBV29-1 and TRBJ2-1, with D perhaps being TRBD1 or TRBD2 (6 bases each). The CDR3 is 17 amino acids. The germline CDR1 and CDR2 sequences are SQVTM and ANQGSEA. Trimming stripped 2 bases from V and 0 bases from J, with 17 bases between. The CDR3 reads CSVETGALLHSYNEQFF. The CDR3 DNA reads TGCAGCGTTGAAACGGGGGCCCTGCTACACTCCTACAATGAGCAGTTCTTC.

The V gene is TRBV28, the J gene TRBJ2-3, with TRBD1 as a possible D gene (6 bases). V was trimmed by 6 bases and J by 4 bases, leaving 20 bases between them. The CDR3 runs 16 residues. Germline-derived CDR1 and CDR2 are MDHEN and SYDVKM. The CDR3 loop reads CASSRTGTSSSDTQYF. Here the CDR3 DNA reads TGTGCCAGCAGCCGAACCGGGACAAGCAGTTCAGATACGCAGTATTTT.

The CDR3 DNA sequence: TGCGCCAGCAGTGTATCCAGGGTAAAAGCTTTCTTT. Protein: CASSVSRVKAFF. The chain recombines TRBV10-2 with TRBJ1-1, with a possible D match to TRBD1 (5 bases). This CDR3 region has 12 residues. Germline CDR1 WSHSY, CDR2 SAAADI. Trimming took off 4 bases at V and 9 bases at J, with 12 bases between the two ends.

There are many counts of this clonotype. The chain employs TRBV28 and TRBJ2-1; 7 nucleotides line up with TRBD1. This CDR3 is built from 16 residues. Unmatched junction bases numbered 5, after V lost 3 bases and J lost 0 bases. Germline values: CDR1 MDHEN, CDR2 SYDVKM. The CDR3 loop reads CASSLPTGSSYNEQFF. For the CDR3, the DNA is TGTGCCAGCAGTTTGCCGACAGGGAGCTCCTACAATGAGCAGTTCTTC. The whole variable domain, remainder taken from reference TRBV28 and TRBJ2-1, is DVKVTQSSRYLVKRTGEKVFLECVQDMDHENMFWYRQDPGLGLRLIYFSYDVKMKEKGDIPEGYSVSREKKERFSLILESASTNQTSMYLCASSLPTGSSYNEQFFGPGTRLTVL.

This clonotype was counted a few times. The chain is built from TRBV19 and TRBJ2-5; D uncertain. V lost 4 bases, J lost 1 base, and 13 bases lay in between. The germline gives CDR1 LNHDA, CDR2 SQIVND (reference sequence). This CDR3 is built from 15 residues. CDR3 amino acids: CASSRARWPQETQYF. DNA for the CDR3: TGTGCCAGTAGTAGGGCCCGGTGGCCCCAAGAGACCCAGTACTTC. Based on the CDR3 plus reference TRBV19 and TRBJ2-5, the full variable domain is DGGITQSPKYLFRKEGQNVTLSCEQNLNHDAMYWYRQDPGQGLRLIYYSQIVNDFQKGDIAEGYSVSREKKESFPLTVTSAQKNPTAFYLCASSRARWPQETQYFGPGTRLLVL.

V and J are TRBV27 and TRBJ2-3; D uncertain. Germline CDR1 and CDR2: MNHEY and SMNVEV (reference sequence). V lost 2 bases and J lost 0, with 9 bases in between. This CDR3 region has 15 residues. CDR3 nucleotides: TGTGCCAGCAGTTTAATCAGATATAGCACAGATACGCAGTATTTT. Protein sequence: CASSLIRYSTDTQYF.

The V and J genes are TRBV4-1 and TRBJ2-3; 11 nucleotides line up with TRBD2. Unmatched junction bases numbered 11, after V lost 3 bases and J lost 0 bases. The germline V gene encodes CDR1 MGHRA and CDR2 YSYEKL. The length of the CDR3 is 19 residues. CDR3 region: CASSQGLAGGYSSTDTQYF. CDR3 sequence (DNA): TGCGCCAGCAGCCAGGGGCTAGCGGGGGGCTACTCTAGCACAGATACGCAGTATTTT.

The gene calls are TRBV7-9 and TRBJ1-2; no clear D gene. The CDR3 sequence is 14 residues long. Germline V lookup: CDR1 SEHNR, CDR2 FQNEAQ (reference sequence). Trimming stripped 1 base from V and 5 bases from J, with 11 bases between. CDR3 amino acids: CASSLGPVKYGYTF. The CDR3 DNA sequence: TGTGCCAGCAGCTTAGGTCCAGTCAAGTATGGCTACACCTTC. The complete variable domain, with remaining parts taken from reference TRBV7-9 and TRBJ1-2, reads DTGVSQNPRHKITKRGQNVTFRCDPISEHNRLYWYRQTLGQGPEFLTYFQNEAQLEKSRLLSDRFSAERPKGSFSTLEIQRTEQGDSAMYLCASSLGPVKYGYTFGSGTRLTVV.

This clonotype showed up just a few times. V is TRBV7-9 and J is TRBJ1-2, with 8 bases aligning to TRBD1. This CDR3 is 16 amino acids long. The V gene end was trimmed by 6 bases and the J gene end by 1 base; junction bases not matched to a gene: 10. Per the germline V gene, CDR1 is SEHNR and CDR2 is FQNEAQ (reference sequence). The CDR3 reads CASRPPRTGFNYGYTF. The DNA of the CDR3 is TGTGCCAGCAGACCCCCCCGGACAGGGTTTAACTATGGCTACACCTTC. The full variable domain, rest sourced from reference TRBV7-9 and TRBJ1-2, is DTGVSQNPRHKITKRGQNVTFRCDPISEHNRLYWYRQTLGQGPEFLTYFQNEAQLEKSRLLSDRFSAERPKGSFSTLEIQRTEQGDSAMYLCASRPPRTGFNYGYTFGSGTRLTVV.

V gene TRBV19 combines with J gene TRBJ1-5, with 7 bases aligning to TRBD1. CDR3 length: 20 residues. The germline gives CDR1 LNHDA, CDR2 SQIVND (reference sequence). V gave up 3 bases and J gave up 2 bases; unmatched junction bases: 19. Here the CDR3 reads CASSIRLYDREGRGNQPQHF. CDR3 bases: TGTGCCAGTAGTATTAGATTATACGACAGGGAAGGCCGCGGCAATCAGCCCCAGCATTTT.

This clonotype was detected only a few times. This rearrangement joins TRBV6-5 to TRBJ2-3; D uncertain. The length of the CDR3 is 14 residues. Germline V gene sequence: CDR1 MNHEY, CDR2 SVGAGI. V was pared by 4 bases and J by 4 bases, with 12 bases between. As DNA, the CDR3 is TGTGCCAGCAGTTTTGACCCGAGCGCAGATACGCAGTATTTT. This codes for CASSFDPSADTQYF.

This chain links TRBV28 with TRBJ2-3; D is perhaps TRBD1 (6 bases). Germline CDR1 and CDR2: MDHEN and SYDVKM. The V and J ends lost 5 bases and 2 bases respectively, with 23 bases between them. This CDR3 is built from 18 residues. This chain's CDR3 is CASSPSPSSDRSTDTQYF. The CDR3 DNA reads TGTGCCAGCAGTCCTTCCCCAAGCTCGGACAGATCCACAGATACGCAGTATTTT.